The sequence of this T cell receptor (beta chain) was determined in a study of cytomegalovirus exposure and HLA in healthy donors. Looking at the study overall: In an early release, HLA-typed donors contributed tens of millions of unique TCR sequences.

This CDR3 has 15 residues. V gave up 1 base and J gave up 5 bases, with 11 bases separating them. Germline lookup yields CDR1 SNHLY and CDR2 FYNNEI. It was with 60 Vbeta and 13 Jbeta primers that the PCR ran. Method: immunoSEQ multiplex PCR; TCRdb's copy keeps in-frame clones and lacks some. The sample holds some 220,000 clones, around 78% seen once. Study results and caveats: Analysis performed later showed TCR beta chains linked to HLA being more clonally expanded than equally common others. A later analysis associated roughly 15,000 TCR beta sequences with HLA alleles at a 0.05 false discovery rate. Presence/absence results assume similar sequencing depth per donor, which may not hold.

Turning to this clone: Its matching antigen is unknown.

Sequences were obtained from PBMCs. This sequence was found in a boy younger than 18 in good health and CMV-seronegative. The chain joins TRBV2 to TRBJ1-4, with a tentative D call TRBD1 (5 bases). Here the CDR3 DNA reads TGTGCCAGCAGTGAAGAAACAGGACGAAATGAAAAACTGTTTTTT. Translated: CASSEETGRNEKLFF.